A single sample is the source of the 10 T cell receptor beta chains below, sequenced in a study of OX40 agonist ivuxolimab in advanced cancers. Only in-frame clones appear in the TCRdb table, and some are missing; sequencing was by immunoSEQ multiplex PCR. The sample includes over 80,000 clones, approximately 82% of them seen just once. Specimen: CD4+ or CD8+ T cells sorted from blood, collected in a trial of the OX40 agonist ivuxolimab. The receptors were sampled from an adult with an advanced solid tumor such as melanoma, head and neck, liver or kidney cancer.

The chain's CDR3 is CASSFGGGGYGYTF. The CDR3 nucleotides read TGTGCCAGCAGCTTCGGTGGTGGAGGCTATGGCTACACCTTC. The chain carries TRBV7-3 and TRBJ1-2; D not certain. The germline V and J ends were trimmed by 3 bases and 4 bases, with 12 bases remaining between them. Per germline, CDR1 SGHTA and CDR2 FQGTGA. This CDR3 has 14 residues. Full variable domain (missing parts from reference TRBV7-3 and TRBJ1-2): GAGVSQTPSNKVTEKGKYVELRCDPISGHTALYWYRQSLGQGPEFLIYFQGTGAADDSGLPNDRFFAVRPEGSVSTLKIQRTERGDSAVYLCASSFGGGGYGYTFGSGTRLTVV.

This clone was counted only a few times. CDR3 DNA: TGTGCCAGCTCACCCGGACAGGGGAGGTCACCCCTCCACTTT. This codes for CASSPGQGRSPLHF. The chain uses TRBV18 and TRBJ1-6; 9 nucleotides agree with TRBD1. Germline V gives CDR1 KGHSH, CDR2 LQKENI. V lost 3 bases to trimming and J lost 10 bases; unmatched junction nucleotides: 4. The CDR3 has 14 residues.

This clone was found once. The genes are TRBV6-1 and TRBJ2-7, with D tentatively TRBD2 (7 bases). This CDR3 has 15 amino acids. In germline, CDR1 is MNHNS, CDR2 SASEGT. Trimming took off 6 bases at V and 3 bases at J, with 18 bases between the two ends. The CDR3 here is CASRRGGAPVYEQYF. The CDR3 DNA reads as TGTGCCAGCAGAAGGGGGGGGGCACCAGTCTACGAGCAGTACTTC.

J is TRBJ1-5 and V is TRBV7-2; the D is unclear. The V gene lost 2 bases and the J gene lost 3 bases, with 11 bases spanning the gap. The CDR3 runs 15 residues. The V gene's germline CDR1 is SGHTA and CDR2 FQGNSA. The CDR3 region is CASSLSGGLNQPQHF. The CDR3 DNA sequence: TGTGCCAGCAGCTTATCGGGCGGTCTCAATCAGCCCCAGCATTTT.

The genes are TRBV29-1 and TRBJ2-1; 11 nucleotides match TRBD2. The V gene end was trimmed by 5 bases and the J gene end by 0 bases; junction bases not matched to a gene: 21. The CDR3 runs 21 residues. Germline CDR1 is SQVTM and CDR2 is ANQGSEA. This CDR3 reads CSVLGLPGTSGGISSYNEQFF. Here the CDR3 DNA reads TGCAGCGTTCTCGGATTACCGGGGACTAGCGGAGGTATAAGCTCCTACAATGAGCAGTTCTTC.

CDR3 sequence (DNA): TGCGCCAGCGGACTAAATACAGGCTACGAGCAGTACTTC. Translating it yields CASGLNTGYEQYF. The chain couples TRBV4-1 to TRBJ2-5; tentatively, D is TRBD2 (6 bases). Near its end, the DNA agrees better with TRBJ2-7, so the J call may be wrong. This CDR3 spans 13 amino acids. Germline V gives CDR1 MGHRA, CDR2 YSYEKL.

The gene calls are TRBV2 and TRBJ2-6, with no clear D. The CDR3 loop spans 15 amino acids. Germline V CDR1 and CDR2: SNHLY, FYNNEI. The ends were cut back, 8 bases at V and 1 base at J, with 12 bases in the middle. CDR3 residues: CASPDRQSGANVLTF. The CDR3 DNA reads TGTGCCAGCCCCGACCGGCAGTCTGGGGCCAACGTCCTGACTTTC.

Written as DNA, the CDR3 is TGTGCCATCACGGACAGACGCTTTAACTATGGCTACACCTTC. Residues: CAITDRRFNYGYTF. The gene calls are TRBV2 and TRBJ1-2; a weak D match, TRBD1 (6 bases). This CDR3 is 14 amino acids long. CDR1 is SNHLY and CDR2 is FYNNEI in the germline V gene. V was shortened by 10 bases and J by 1 base, with 16 bases between the two germline ends.

This clone was detected once. This chain connects TRBV30 to TRBJ2-7; possible D gene TRBD1, 5 bases. Germline assignment: CDR1 GTSNPN and CDR2 SVGIG (reference sequence). V was cut by 3 bases and J by 6 bases, with 21 bases left in between. The CDR3 is made up of 15 amino acids. The CDR3 protein is CAWRDQPRRVCEQYF. The DNA for the CDR3 is TGTGCCTGGAGGGACCAACCCCGCAGGGTTTGCGAGCAGTACTTC.

This clone was seen at least ten times. The genes are TRBV29-1 and TRBJ2-3; 9 bases map to TRBD2. The CDR3 has 15 amino acids. V was clipped by 5 bases and J by 2 bases; unmatched bases: 8. The germline gives CDR1 SQVTM, CDR2 ANQGSEA. CDR3 coding DNA: TGCAGCGTTCAGCGTTCTAGCGGGGTCACAGATACGCAGTATTTT. Amino acid sequence: CSVQRSSGVTDTQYF.